One TCR beta chain is described in this entry. TCRdb's copy holds only in-frame clones and misses some; the assay was immunoSEQ multiplex PCR. The data contain 90,000 to 150,000 clones, roughly nine tenths of them singletons. The data were obtained in a study of blood T cell repertoires in COVID-19. Overall study: The United States, Italy and Spain were the sources of the acute and convalescent COVID-19 samples.

J was trimmed by 4 bases and V by 4 bases; bases with no gene match: 5. Germline lookup yields CDR1 SGHRS and CDR2 YFSETQ. This CDR3 comprises 16 residues. The receptor comes from a man in his sixties or seventies with active or convalescent COVID-19. The sample was peripheral blood. This chain joins TRBV5-1 and TRBJ2-1, with 13 positions matching TRBD2. The CDR3 is CASSATSGRSYNEQFF. The CDR3 DNA follows: TGCGCCAGCAGCGCGACTAGCGGGAGGTCTTACAATGAGCAGTTCTTC.